Presented here are 12 T cell receptor beta chains from one specimen sequenced in a study of blood T cell repertoires in COVID-19. Using immunoSEQ multiplex PCR, the repertoire was profiled, and TCRdb retains in-frame clones only, with some absent. The data hold fewer than 700,000 clones, with roughly 89% observed a single time. The sequenced sample was peripheral blood. These receptors originate from a woman aged 45-59 years with COVID-19, enrolled during active disease.

V gene TRBV3-1 (or the pseudogene TRBV3-2) combines with J gene TRBJ2-7; a possible D gene is TRBD1 (6 bases). The CDR3 extends over 14 amino acids. CDR1 and CDR2 from the germline V gene are LGHDT and YNNKEL (reference sequence). V lost 1 base, J lost 2 bases, and 9 bases lay in between. CDR3 DNA sequence: TGTGCCAGCAGCCAAGCATCAGGGGCCTACGAGCAGTACTTC. Protein product: CASSQASGAYEQYF.

V usage is TRBV5-8 and J usage is TRBJ1-1; possible D gene TRBD1, 5 bases. Between the trimmed V and J ends, which lost 3 bases and 2 bases, there was a span of 14 bases. The germline CDR1 and CDR2 sequences are SGHTS and YDEGEE. CDR3 length: 15 amino acids. CDR3 loop: CASSSQRQLNTEAFF. CDR3 bases: TGTGCCAGCAGCTCGCAGAGACAGCTAAACACTGAAGCTTTCTTT.

V gene TRBV25-1 combines with J gene TRBJ1-2; D is undetermined. The V end lost 3 bases, the J end lost 2 bases, and 13 bases lay between the germline ends. Looked up from germline, CDR1 is MGHDK and CDR2 is SYGVNS. There are 15 residues in the CDR3. CDR3 bases: TGTGCCAGCAGTGAGGAGGGCAGCCCAAACTATGGCTACACCTTC. Its protein product is CASSEEGSPNYGYTF.

This clone was observed a single time. In nucleotides, the CDR3 is TGCAGCGTTGTGGGGAGCGCAACTAATGAAAAACTGTTTTTT. Its translation is CSVVGSATNEKLFF. The chain joins TRBV29-1 to TRBJ1-4; D is ambiguous. CDR1 and CDR2 (germline): SQVTM, ANQGSEA. The CDR3 has 14 residues. V was shortened by 4 bases and J by 0 bases, with 9 bases between the two germline ends. Together with reference TRBV29-1 and TRBJ1-4, the CDR3 gives the full variable domain: SAVISQKPSRDICQRGTSLTIQCQVDSQVTMMFWYRQQPGQSLTLIATANQGSEATYESGFVIDKFPISRPNLTFSTLTVSNMSPEDSSIYLCSVVGSATNEKLFFGSGTQLSVL.

The J gene is TRBJ2-3, the V gene TRBV19, with D possibly TRBD2 on 7 matching bases. Trimming stripped 4 bases from V and 5 bases from J, with 13 bases between. The CDR3 length is 14 residues. Germline V gene data show CDR1 as LNHDA and CDR2 as SQIVND (reference sequence). CDR3 in amino acids: CASSTGRGGDTQYF. The CDR3 DNA reads as TGTGCCAGTAGTACGGGTAGGGGGGGAGATACGCAGTATTTT.

J is TRBJ2-1 and V is TRBV7-2; 10 nucleotides match TRBD2. Germline V gives CDR1 SGHTA, CDR2 FQGNSA. With V trimmed by 0 bases and J by 9 bases, 5 bases remained unmatched. The CDR3 contains 15 residues. CDR3 nucleotides: TGTGCCAGCAGCTTAGCGGGGTTAGCGGGGGGTGAGCAGTTCTTC. Its protein is CASSLAGLAGGEQFF.

The chain couples TRBV5-6 to TRBJ2-7; 9 nucleotides match TRBD1. The CDR3 has 14 residues. The germline gives CDR1 SGHDT, CDR2 YYEEEE. V was clipped by 4 bases and J by 2 bases; unmatched bases: 4. The CDR3 region has the DNA TGTGCCAGCAGCCTACGACAGGGGGCCTACGAGCAGTACTTC. Translated: CASSLRQGAYEQYF.

The CDR3 DNA follows: TGCGCCAGTTACAACGGACAGGACACCTCTGGCTACACCTTC. This sequence encodes CASYNGQDTSGYTF. This chain links TRBV5-1 with TRBJ1-2; 7 positions agree with TRBD1. The germline V gene has CDR1 SGHRS and CDR2 YFSETQ. The CDR3 covers 14 residues. Germline trimming cut 8 bases from V and 7 bases from J; bases unmatched to any gene: 14.

The CDR3 DNA reads as TGTGCCAGCAGTCTGGCCAGTAACTATGGCTACACCTTC. The encoded protein is CASSLASNYGYTF. This chain connects TRBV6-2 or TRBV6-3 to TRBJ1-2, with D unclear. CDR3 length equals 13 residues. V was clipped by 5 bases and J by 1 base, with 8 bases between them. Germline CDR1 MNHEY, CDR2 SVGEGT.

The genes are TRBV10-1 and TRBJ2-3, with TRBD1 as a possible D gene (5 bases). Trimming stripped 1 base from V and 3 bases from J, with 11 bases between. From germline, CDR1 is WNHNN and CDR2 SYGVQD (reference sequence). CDR3 size: 15 residues. Here the CDR3 reads CASSEWGRVTDTQYF. The CDR3 nucleotides read TGCGCCAGCAGTGAGTGGGGCAGGGTGACAGATACGCAGTATTTT.

J is TRBJ2-3 and V is TRBV6-6; D unclear. The CDR3 is 14 residues long. V was shortened by 2 bases and J by 2 bases, with 8 bases between the two germline ends. Germline assignment: CDR1 MNHNY and CDR2 SVGAGI (reference sequence). CDR3 bases: TGTGCCAGCAGTTACGGGCAGTACACAGATACGCAGTATTTT. Encoded protein: CASSYGQYTDTQYF.

This clone was recorded only once. The genes are TRBV7-6 and TRBJ1-3; D is unclear. Deletions cut 3 bases from V and 0 bases from J, with 6 bases between. Germline loops: CDR1 SGHVS, CDR2 FNYEAQ. This CDR3 region has 14 residues. The CDR3 bases are TGTGCCAGCAGCTTTTCAGACTCTGGAAACACCATATATTTT. Translated, it gives CASSFSDSGNTIYF.